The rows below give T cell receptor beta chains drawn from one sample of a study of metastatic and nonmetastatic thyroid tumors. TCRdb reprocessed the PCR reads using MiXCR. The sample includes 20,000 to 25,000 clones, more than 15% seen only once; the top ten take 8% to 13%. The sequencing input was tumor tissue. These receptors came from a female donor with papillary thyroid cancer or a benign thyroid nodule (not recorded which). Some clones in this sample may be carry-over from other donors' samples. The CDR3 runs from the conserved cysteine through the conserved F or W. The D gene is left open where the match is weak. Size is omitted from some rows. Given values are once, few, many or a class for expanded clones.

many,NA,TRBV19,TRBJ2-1,CASSIGVAAYNERFF,TGTGCCAGTAGTATTGGAGTAGCAGCATACAATGAGCGGTTCTTC
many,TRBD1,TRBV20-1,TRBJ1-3,CSLPGTEGNTIYF,TGCAGTCTACCCGGGACAGAAGGAAACACCATATATTTT
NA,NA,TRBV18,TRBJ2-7,CASSPYRLSYEQYF,TGTGCCAGCTCACCATATAGGCTTTCCTACGAGCAGTACTTC
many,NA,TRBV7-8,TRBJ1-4,CASSPPGLEKLFF,TGTGCCAGCAGCCCGCCAGGGCTCGAAAAACTGTTTTTT
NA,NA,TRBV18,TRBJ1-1,CASSPPVRGGWTEAFF,TGTGCCAGCTCACCACCGGTGAGGGGTGGGTGGACTGAAGCTTTCTTT
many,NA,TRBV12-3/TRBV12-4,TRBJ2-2,CASSRAGSTGELFF,TGTGCCAGCAGTCGAGCCGGGTCCACCGGGGAGCTGTTTTTT
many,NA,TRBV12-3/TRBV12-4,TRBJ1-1,CASSDWRNTEAFF,TGTGCCAGCAGTGACTGGAGGAACACTGAAGCTTTCTTT
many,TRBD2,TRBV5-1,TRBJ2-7,CASSLAGTSGSYEQYF,TGCGCCAGCAGCTTGGCGGGGACTAGCGGGAGTTACGAGCAGTACTTC
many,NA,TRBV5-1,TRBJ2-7,CASSPRWAEQYF,TGCGCCAGCAGCCCGCGCTGGGCCGAGCAGTACTTC
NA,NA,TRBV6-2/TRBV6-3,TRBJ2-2,CASSSPQQGSNTVELFF,TGTGCCAGCAGCTCTCCCCAACAGGGTTCGAACACCGTGGAGCTGTTTTTT
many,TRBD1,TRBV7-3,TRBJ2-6,CASSNPGGLSSGANVLTF,TGTGCCAGCAGCAACCCAGGGGGATTAAGCTCTGGGGCCAACGTCCTGACTTTC
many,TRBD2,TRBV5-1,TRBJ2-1,CASSLSSGIKTYNEQFF,TGCGCCAGCAGCTTGTCTAGCGGGATTAAGACCTACAATGAGCAGTTCTTC
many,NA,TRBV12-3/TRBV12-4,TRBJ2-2,CASSYNTGELFF,TGTGCCAGCAGTTATAACACCGGGGAGCTGTTTTTT
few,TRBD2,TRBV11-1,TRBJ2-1,CASSLGAGGDEKFF,TGTGCCAGCAGCTTAGGGGCGGGAGGAGATGAGAAGTTCTTC
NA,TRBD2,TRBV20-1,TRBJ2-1,CSASVASGQETQFF,TGCAGTGCTAGTGTGGCTAGCGGCCAAGAAACCCAGTTCTTC
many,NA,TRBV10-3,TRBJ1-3,CAISPPALNTIYF,TGTGCCATCAGTCCCCCCGCTCTAAACACCATATATTTT
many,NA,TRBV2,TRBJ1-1,CASRLRDMNTEAFF,TGTGCCAGCAGGCTTAGAGATATGAACACTGAAGCTTTCTTT
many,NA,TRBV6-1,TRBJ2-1,CASSLGNEQFF,TGTGCCAGCAGTCTGGGCAATGAGCAGTTCTTC
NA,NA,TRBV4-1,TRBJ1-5,CASSQEQGSNQPQHF,TGCGCCAGCAGCCAAGAGCAGGGCAGCAATCAGCCCCAGCATTTT
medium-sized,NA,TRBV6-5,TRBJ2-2,CASSYRSTGELFF,TGTGCCAGCAGTTACCGGTCCACCGGGGAGCTGTTTTTT
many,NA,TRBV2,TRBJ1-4,CASRPIDSGKKLFF,TGTGCCAGCAGACCCATTGACAGCGGTAAAAAACTGTTTTTT
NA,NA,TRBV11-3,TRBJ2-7,CASSPPQIYEQYF,TGTGCCAGCAGCCCCCCGCAGATCTACGAGCAGTACTTC
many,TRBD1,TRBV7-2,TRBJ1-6,CASSLGPGTGLSPLHF,TGTGCCAGCAGCCTAGGCCCCGGGACAGGATTATCACCCCTCCACTTT
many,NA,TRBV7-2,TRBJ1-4,CASSFEGRGNEKLFF,TGTGCCAGCAGCTTTGAGGGGCGCGGTAATGAAAAACTGTTTTTT
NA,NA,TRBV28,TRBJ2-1,CASSPRDPGSDEQFF,TGTGCCAGCAGTCCCCGGGATCCCGGGAGCGATGAGCAGTTCTTC
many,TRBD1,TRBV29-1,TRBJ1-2,CSVGKGQVGYGYTF,TGCAGCGTTGGCAAAGGACAGGTTGGCTATGGCTACACCTTC
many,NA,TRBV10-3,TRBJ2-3,CAISEGRGVEDTQYF,TGTGCCATCAGTGAGGGCAGGGGAGTTGAGGATACGCAGTATTTT
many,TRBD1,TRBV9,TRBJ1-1,CASSAQSGGSTEAFF,TGTGCCAGCAGCGCACAATCAGGGGGCAGCACTGAAGCTTTCTTT
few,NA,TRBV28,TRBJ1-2,CASSLLWRGTIGYTF,TGTGCCAGCAGTTTGTTGTGGAGGGGCACAATTGGCTACACCTTC
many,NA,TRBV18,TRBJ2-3,CASSLGETDTQYF,TGTGCCAGCTCACTAGGGGAGACAGATACGCAGTATTTT
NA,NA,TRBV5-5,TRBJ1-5,CAGSLAAADRNQPQHF,TGTGCCGGCAGCTTGGCGGCAGCTGATAGAAATCAGCCACAGCATTTT
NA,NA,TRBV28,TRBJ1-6,CASSPTGLQSPLHF,TGTGCCAGCAGTCCGACCGGACTCCAGTCACCCCTCCACTTT
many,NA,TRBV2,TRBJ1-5,CASRPPIPNQPQHF,TGTGCCAGCAGGCCTCCAATACCCAATCAGCCCCAGCATTTT
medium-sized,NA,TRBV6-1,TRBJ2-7,CASSPQTGSYEQYF,TGTGCCAGCAGTCCCCAGACAGGATCCTACGAGCAGTACTTC
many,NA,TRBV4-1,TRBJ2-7,CASSQDRSRPALYEQYF,TGCGCCAGCAGCCAAGATCGGAGCCGGCCGGCCTTGTACGAGCAGTACTTC
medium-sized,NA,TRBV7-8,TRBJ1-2,CASSQGVYGYTF,TGTGCCAGCAGCCAGGGCGTCTATGGCTACACCTTC
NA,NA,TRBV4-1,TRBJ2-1,CASIQGREMFF,TGCGCCAGCATCCAAGGCCGGGAAATGTTCTTC
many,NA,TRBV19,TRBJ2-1,CASSIVGGHEQFF,TGTGCCAGTAGTATAGTAGGAGGGCATGAGCAGTTCTTC
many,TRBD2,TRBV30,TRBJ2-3,CAWMASGRWGDTQYF,TGTGCCTGGATGGCTAGCGGGAGGTGGGGAGATACGCAGTATTTT
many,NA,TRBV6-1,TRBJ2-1,CASRGPYNEQFF,TGTGCCAGCAGGGGGCCCTACAATGAGCAGTTCTTC
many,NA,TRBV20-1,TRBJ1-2,CSARDRQVQGYGYTF,TGCAGTGCTAGAGATCGGCAGGTTCAGGGCTATGGCTACACCTTC